The 18 T cell receptor beta chains below come from one sample, sequenced in a study of blood T cell repertoires in COVID-19. Produced via immunoSEQ multiplex PCR; TCRdb's table is partial and in-frame only. The data hold some 37,000 clones, with roughly nine tenths observed a single time. Material: peripheral blood. These TCRs come from a man aged 70 or older with acute or convalescent COVID-19.

This chain joins TRBV9 and TRBJ2-3, with a tentative D call TRBD1 (5 bases). CDR1 SGDLS and CDR2 YYNGEE come from the germline V gene. V was cut by 3 bases and J by 6 bases, with 14 bases left in between. The CDR3 has 14 amino acids. CDR3 sequence (DNA): TGTGCCAGCAGCGCGGACCAGGGATACGATACGCAGTATTTT. Protein product: CASSADQGYDTQYF.

The chain joins TRBV2 to TRBJ2-3, with no clear D. V was pared by 7 bases and J by 3 bases, with 5 bases between. Per germline, CDR1 SNHLY and CDR2 FYNNEI. The CDR3 runs 11 residues. Here the CDR3 DNA reads TGTGCCAGCATGAGGACAGATACGCAGTATTTT. It is translated as CASMRTDTQYF.

CDR3 sequence reads: CASGTGAPTNEKLFF. The CDR3 nucleotides read TGTGCCAGCGGTACAGGGGCGCCGACTAATGAAAAACTGTTTTTT. The V and J genes are TRBV7-2 and TRBJ1-4; TRBD1 matches at 7 bases. The CDR3 is 15 amino acids. CDR1 SGHTA and CDR2 FQGNSA come from the germline V gene. V was pared by 8 bases and J by 2 bases, with 8 bases of the junction left unmatched.

This clone appeared a few times. The V and J genes are TRBV4-2 and TRBJ2-3, with TRBD2 identical over 7 bases. Unmatched junction bases numbered 6, after V lost 1 base and J lost 2 bases. The CDR3 sequence is 16 residues long. CDR1 and CDR2 (germline): LGHNA, YNFKEQ. The CDR3 nucleotides read TGTGCCAGCAGCCAAGGTTGGGCGGGGGTCACAGATACGCAGTATTTT. Its protein product is CASSQGWAGVTDTQYF.

The rearrangement joins TRBV7-3 to TRBJ2-1, with 11 bases lining up with TRBD2. Germline CDR1 reads SGHTA; CDR2 reads FQGTGA. This CDR3 spans 14 amino acids. The V segment lost 5 bases and the J segment 6 bases; nucleotides outside the gene matches: 3. The CDR3 DNA is TGTGCCAGCAGCCGACTAGCGGGATCCAATGAGCAGTTCTTC. Translating it yields CASSRLAGSNEQFF.

This chain connects TRBV28 to TRBJ2-2; 8 positions match TRBD2. The junction had 3 bases not matched to a gene; V was cut back by 5 bases and J by 1 base. Germline CDR1 and CDR2: MDHEN and SYDVKM. This CDR3 comprises 15 residues. The CDR3 nucleotides read TGTGCCAGCAGTACTCTAGCGGGGAACACCGGGGAGCTGTTTTTT. This translates into CASSTLAGNTGELFF.

The chain joins TRBV4-2 to TRBJ1-1; D gene unclear. The CDR3 contains 14 residues. Germline assignment: CDR1 LGHNA and CDR2 YNFKEQ. V gave up 1 base and J gave up 2 bases, with 8 bases separating them. The CDR3 coding sequence is TGTGCCAGCAGCCAAGCACATTCTAACACTGAAGCTTTCTTT. Amino acid sequence: CASSQAHSNTEAFF.

This clone has only one observation. The chain links TRBV11-3 to TRBJ2-1; TRBD1 agrees at 7 bases. The J segment lost 4 bases and the V segment lost 5 bases, leaving 5 bases of the junction unmatched. This CDR3 spans 14 amino acids. Germline-derived CDR1 and CDR2 are SGHNT and YENEEA. The DNA for the CDR3 is TGTGCCAGCAGCCCTGGGGACAGTTACAATGAGCAGTTCTTC. It codes for CASSPGDSYNEQFF.

The chain employs TRBV4-3 and TRBJ2-1, with 14 bases fitting TRBD2. The CDR3 contains 17 residues. The V gene end was trimmed by 4 bases and the J gene end by 8 bases; junction bases not matched to a gene: 10. Looked up from germline, CDR1 is LGHNA and CDR2 is YSLEER. CDR3 amino acids: CASSRSGLAGARDEQFF. CDR3 nucleotides: TGCGCCAGCAGCCGATCGGGACTAGCGGGAGCCCGGGATGAGCAGTTCTTC.

The chain couples TRBV5-1 to TRBJ2-1; perhaps TRBD2 as D (6 bases). This CDR3 is built from 14 residues. The germline gives CDR1 SGHRS, CDR2 YFSETQ. The V end lost 1 base, the J end lost 7 bases, and 12 bases lay between the germline ends. This chain's CDR3 is CASSLFGGGNEQFF. CDR3 nucleotide sequence: TGCGCCAGCAGCTTGTTCGGAGGAGGGAATGAGCAGTTCTTC.

V is TRBV2 and J is TRBJ2-1; a weak D match, TRBD2 (6 bases). This CDR3 is 14 amino acids long. Between the trimmed V and J ends, which lost 3 bases and 8 bases, there was a span of 14 bases. Germline CDR1 SNHLY, CDR2 FYNNEI. The CDR3 spells CASSEGAGRDEQFF. The DNA of the CDR3 is TGTGCCAGCAGTGAGGGAGCGGGTCGGGATGAGCAGTTCTTC.

This clone has only a few counts. This chain links TRBV11-3 with TRBJ2-5, with a tentative D call TRBD2 (6 bases). Per the germline V gene, CDR1 is SGHNT and CDR2 is YENEEA. Deletions cut 2 bases from V and 2 bases from J, with 15 bases between. The CDR3 extends over 16 amino acids. The CDR3 nucleotides are TGTGCCAGCAGCTTACTCGGGGGAGGAATACAAGAGACCCAGTACTTC. It translates to CASSLLGGGIQETQYF. Using reference TRBV11-3 and TRBJ2-5 for the parts outside the CDR3, the full variable domain is EAGVVQSPRYKIIEKKQPVAFWCNPISGHNTLYWYLQNLGQGPELLIRYENEEAVDDSQLPKDRFSAERLKGVDSTLKIQPAELGDSAVYLCASSLLGGGIQETQYFGPGTRLLVL.

The chain couples TRBV12-3 or TRBV12-4 to TRBJ2-5, with D uncertain. This CDR3 has 13 residues. The V end was cut by 4 bases, the J end by 2 bases, with 8 bases between. This CDR3 is CASSSSGQETQYF. The CDR3 nucleotides are TGTGCCAGCAGTTCGTCCGGTCAAGAGACCCAGTACTTC.

The genes are TRBV15 and TRBJ1-1; 7 positions match TRBD1. Per the germline V gene, CDR1 is LNHNV and CDR2 is YYDKDF (reference sequence). This CDR3 region has 17 residues. The V gene end was trimmed by 1 base and the J gene end by 0 bases; junction bases not matched to a gene: 8. CDR3 amino acids: CATSRVGEGALNTEAFF. In DNA, the CDR3 is TGTGCCACCAGCAGAGTCGGCGAGGGGGCGCTGAACACTGAAGCTTTCTTT.

V is TRBV5-6 and J is TRBJ2-7; 11 positions agree with TRBD2. V dropped 2 bases and J dropped 3; count of bases not matched to a gene: 1. Per the germline V gene, CDR1 is SGHDT and CDR2 is YYEEEE. The CDR3 sequence is 14 residues long. The CDR3 protein is CASSFGTSGYEQYF. As DNA, the CDR3 is TGTGCCAGCAGCTTTGGGACTAGCGGCTACGAGCAGTACTTC.

The J gene is TRBJ1-2, the V gene TRBV28; the D gene is possibly TRBD1 (6 bases). Germline CDR1 reads MDHEN; CDR2 reads SYDVKM. This CDR3 region has 13 residues. V lost 3 bases and J lost 6, with 11 bases in between. Written as DNA, the CDR3 is TGTGCCAGCAGTTTCGGGGCAGGGGATGGCTACACCTTC. Protein sequence: CASSFGAGDGYTF.

The genes are TRBV3-1 (or the pseudogene TRBV3-2) and TRBJ1-5, with a possible D match to TRBD1 (5 bases). The V end was cut by 4 bases, the J end by 5 bases, with 9 bases between. The CDR3 contains 13 residues. From germline, CDR1 is LGHDT and CDR2 YNNKEL (reference sequence). CDR3 sequence reads: CASSLKGHQPQHF. For the CDR3, the DNA is TGTGCCAGCAGCCTTAAGGGGCATCAGCCCCAGCATTTT.

The chain couples TRBV7-9 to TRBJ1-1; D remains unclear. Per germline, CDR1 SEHNR and CDR2 FQNEAQ (reference sequence). V was clipped by 3 bases and J by 2 bases, with 4 bases between them. The CDR3 loop spans 12 amino acids. The CDR3 reads CASSFRNTEAFF. CDR3 in DNA: TGTGCCAGCAGCTTTAGAAACACTGAAGCTTTCTTT.